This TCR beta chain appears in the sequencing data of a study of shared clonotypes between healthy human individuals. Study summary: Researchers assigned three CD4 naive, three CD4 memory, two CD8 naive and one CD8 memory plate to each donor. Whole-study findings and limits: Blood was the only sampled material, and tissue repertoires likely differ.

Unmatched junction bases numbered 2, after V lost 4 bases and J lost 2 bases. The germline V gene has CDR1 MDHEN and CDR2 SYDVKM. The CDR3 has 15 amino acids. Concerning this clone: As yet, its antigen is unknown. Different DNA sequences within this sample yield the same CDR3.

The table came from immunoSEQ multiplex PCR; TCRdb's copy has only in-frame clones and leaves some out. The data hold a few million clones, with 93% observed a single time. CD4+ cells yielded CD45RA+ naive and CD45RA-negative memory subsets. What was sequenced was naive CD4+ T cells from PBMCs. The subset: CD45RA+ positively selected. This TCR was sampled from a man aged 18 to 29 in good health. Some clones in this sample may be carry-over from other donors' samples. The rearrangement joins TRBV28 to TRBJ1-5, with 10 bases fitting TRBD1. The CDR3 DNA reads TGTGCCAGCAGTTGGGGACAGGGGCGCAATCAGCCCCAGCATTTT. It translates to CASSWGQGRNQPQHF.